Below are 27 T cell receptor beta chains sequenced from a single sample in a study of T cells in Graves' hyperthyroidism and ophthalmopathy. Regions amplified from RNA transcripts were the TCR beta CDR3 regions. The HTBI primer set was used in a first-round RT-PCR of the TCR CDR3. TCRdb analysed the multiplex PCR reads with MiXCR anew, one entry per CDR3 protein. The sample carries 550,000 to 800,000 distinct CDR3 sequences, around 15% recorded once. Specimen: blood. These receptors originate from a young man with Graves' hyperthyroidism.

This clonotype appeared a few times. The V and J genes are TRBV30 and TRBJ2-7; 8 bases map to TRBD2. The V gene end was trimmed by 1 base and the J gene end by 5 bases; junction bases not matched to a gene: 7. This CDR3 has 14 amino acids. The germline V gene has CDR1 GTSNPN and CDR2 SVGIG (reference sequence). The chain's CDR3 is CAWSAPGLDDEQYF. The CDR3 DNA reads as TGTGCCTGGAGTGCCCCGGGACTAGACGACGAGCAGTACTTC.

This clonotype has at least ten counts. The chain couples TRBV2 to TRBJ2-7; 8 nucleotides agree with TRBD1. In germline, CDR1 is SNHLY, CDR2 FYNNEI. With V trimmed by 6 bases and J by 3 bases, 7 bases remained unmatched. The CDR3 totals 14 residues. CDR3 coding DNA: TGTGCCAGCAGCGTACAGGGGGAGGACTACGAGCAGTACTTC. Its protein is CASSVQGEDYEQYF.

On this clonotype itself: A much larger clonotype is one base distant, so this may be a read error. The gene calls are TRBV20-1 and TRBJ2-3; 9 nucleotides line up with TRBD2. Trimming took 0 bases from V and 5 from J; bases not matched to a gene: 6. The CDR3 totals 15 residues. The germline V gene has CDR1 DFQATT and CDR2 SNEGSKA (reference sequence). The CDR3 sequence: CSARDPAGGLDTQYF. DNA for the CDR3: TGCAGTGCTAGAGATCCAGCGGGAGGACTAGATACGCAGTATTTT.

In this sample, this clonotype turned up a few times. The chain has TRBV24-1 and TRBJ2-3; 9 bases match TRBD2. After removal of 6 bases from V and 2 bases from J, the junction contained 5 bases not matched to a gene. CDR1 and CDR2 (germline): KGHDR, SFDVKD. CDR3 length equals 15 residues. This chain's CDR3 is CATSRAGGSTDTQYF. CDR3 nucleotide sequence: TGTGCCACCAGTCGAGCGGGAGGATCCACAGATACGCAGTATTTT.

This clonotype was counted many times. The chain combines TRBV6-5 with TRBJ2-1; 11 bases are shared with TRBD2. Unmatched junction bases numbered 7, after V lost 0 bases and J lost 6 bases. The CDR3 contains 17 residues. The germline gives CDR1 MNHEY, CDR2 SVGAGI. The CDR3 sequence is CASSYSRATSGANEQFF. The DNA for the CDR3 is TGTGCCAGCAGTTACTCGAGGGCGACTAGCGGGGCCAATGAGCAGTTCTTC.

A few counts support this clonotype. The chain is built from TRBV25-1 and TRBJ2-5; D tentatively fits TRBD1 or TRBD2 (5 bases each). In germline, CDR1 is MGHDK, CDR2 SYGVNS. Trimming took off 5 bases at V and 5 bases at J, with 12 bases between the two ends. The CDR3 runs to 13 residues. The CDR3 nucleotides read TGTGCCAGCAGTCCAGGGAGTAGTGAGACCCAGTACTTC. This sequence encodes CASSPGSSETQYF.

Ten or more counts support this clonotype. The chain links TRBV28 to TRBJ2-3; D is perhaps TRBD2 (5 bases). The CDR3 length is 15 residues. Germline V gene data show CDR1 as MDHEN and CDR2 as SYDVKM. Trimming took off 3 bases at V and 4 bases at J, with 14 bases between the two ends. In DNA, the CDR3 is TGTGCCAGCAGTTTTCCTCGGGATATCGCAGATACGCAGTATTTT. Its translation: CASSFPRDIADTQYF.

V and J are TRBV28 and TRBJ2-3; D may be TRBD2 (5 bases). CDR3 size: 13 residues. V was clipped by 3 bases and J by 11 bases, with 15 bases between them. Germline V gene lookup returns CDR1 MDHEN and CDR2 SYDVKM. The DNA for the CDR3 is TGTGCCAGCAGTTTTTTACTAGTCCGAGTGCAGTATTTT. Residues: CASSFLLVRVQYF.

This clonotype was observed a few times. The chain links TRBV6-2 or TRBV6-3 to TRBJ1-4; 7 bases align to TRBD1. This CDR3 is built from 16 residues. Germline lookup yields CDR1 MNHEY and CDR2 SVGEGT. With V trimmed by 5 bases and J by 0 bases, 6 bases remained unmatched. CDR3 amino acids: CASSLQGSATNEKLFF. The CDR3 coding sequence is TGTGCCAGCAGTCTACAGGGGTCGGCAACTAATGAAAAACTGTTTTTT.

The chain combines TRBV15 with TRBJ2-7, with D perhaps TRBD1 (5 bases). This CDR3 comprises 14 residues. Per germline, CDR1 LNHNV and CDR2 YYDKDF (reference sequence). The V end lost 5 bases, the J end lost 5 bases, and 16 bases lay between the germline ends. The DNA for the CDR3 is TGTGCCACCAGCGTAGGCAGGGAACTCGACGAGCAGTACTTC. Encoded protein: CATSVGRELDEQYF. The variable domain in full, completed from reference TRBV15 and TRBJ2-7, reads DAMVIQNPRYQVTQFGKPVTLSCSQTLNHNVMYWYQQKSSQAPKLLFHYYDKDFNNEADTPDNFQSRRPNTSFCFLDIRSPGLGDTAMYLCATSVGRELDEQYFGPGTRLTVT.

A few counts support this clonotype. The chain recombines TRBV30 with TRBJ1-4; D is possibly TRBD1 (5 bases). Germline V CDR1 and CDR2: GTSNPN, SVGIG (reference sequence). This CDR3 is 13 amino acids long. V lost 5 bases, J lost 8 bases, and 15 bases lay in between. CDR3 DNA sequence: TGTGCCTGGGGGGGGTCGGAGGGGGAAAAACTGTTTTTT. Translated, it gives CAWGGSEGEKLFF.

V is TRBV10-3 and J is TRBJ2-7; no definite D call. V lost 0 bases to trimming and J lost 2 bases, with 5 bases between them. Germline V lookup: CDR1 ENHRY, CDR2 SYGVKD. This CDR3 spans 13 amino acids. The CDR3 region is CAISESMPYEQYF. CDR3 DNA: TGTGCCATCAGTGAGTCAATGCCCTACGAGCAGTACTTC.

This clonotype was observed at least ten times. This chain links TRBV2 with TRBJ2-1; weak D call: TRBD1 (6 bases). The CDR3 is 15 amino acids. Germline V lookup: CDR1 SNHLY, CDR2 FYNNEI. The V gene lost 4 bases and the J gene lost 0 bases, with 10 bases spanning the gap. The CDR3 DNA reads TGTGCCAGCAGTGCCGGGACACCCTCCTACAATGAGCAGTTCTTC. The encoded protein is CASSAGTPSYNEQFF. Based on the CDR3 plus reference TRBV2 and TRBJ2-1, the full variable domain is EPEVTQTPSHQVTQMGQEVILRCVPISNHLYFYWYRQILGQKVEFLVSFYNNEISEKSEIFDDQFSVERPDGSNFTLKIRSTKLEDSAMYFCASSAGTPSYNEQFFGPGTRLTVL.

V gene TRBV19 combines with J gene TRBJ2-7; tentatively, D is TRBD1 or TRBD2 (5 bases each). V was cut by 3 bases and J by 4 bases, with 13 bases left in between. Germline V gene data show CDR1 as LNHDA and CDR2 as SQIVND (reference sequence). This CDR3 region has 14 residues. Written as DNA, the CDR3 is TGTGCCAGTAGTATTACCGGGGCCCTGTACGAGCAGTACTTC. Translation: CASSITGALYEQYF.

This clonotype has at least ten counts. The CDR3 protein is CASSWGGWDGAFF. DNA of the CDR3: TGTGCCAGCAGTTGGGGTGGTTGGGATGGCGCTTTCTTT. The rearrangement links TRBV12-3 or TRBV12-4 to TRBJ1-1; no reliable D call. CDR3 length: 13 residues. With 4 bases removed from V and 11 bases from J, the gap between germline ends came to 17 bases.

In this sample, this clonotype turned up many times. The J gene is TRBJ2-1, the V gene TRBV6-2 or TRBV6-3; D gene uncertain. The length of the CDR3 is 12 residues. The ends were cut back, 2 bases at V and 7 bases at J, with 6 bases in the middle. Germline V gives CDR1 MNHEY, CDR2 SVGEGT. Written as DNA, the CDR3 is TGTGCCAGCAGTTACCCTACAAATGAGCAGTTCTTC. It codes for CASSYPTNEQFF.

This clonotype was seen many times. The chain uses TRBV28 and TRBJ1-2; D is undetermined. Germline V lookup: CDR1 MDHEN, CDR2 SYDVKM. The CDR3 has 15 residues. V was cut by 5 bases and J by 2 bases, with 15 bases left in between. The CDR3 region has the DNA TGTGCCAGCAGTGCACATCCTTTAGGGAACTATGGCTACACCTTC. It yields the protein CASSAHPLGNYGYTF.

V is TRBV28 and J is TRBJ2-5; D is ambiguous. This CDR3 contains 14 residues. With 5 bases removed from V and 2 bases from J, the gap between germline ends came to 12 bases. CDR1 and CDR2 (germline): MDHEN, SYDVKM. CDR3 sequence: CASSPPSLQETQYF. The CDR3 nucleotides read TGTGCCAGCAGTCCCCCCTCCTTACAAGAGACCCAGTACTTC.

V is TRBV14 and J is TRBJ2-1; D remains unclear. Trimming stripped 2 bases from V and 7 bases from J, with 6 bases between. CDR3 length equals 12 residues. Germline V CDR1 and CDR2: SGHDN, FVKESK. This chain's CDR3 is CASSQLQNEQFF. CDR3 nucleotide sequence: TGTGCCAGCAGCCAACTCCAGAATGAGCAGTTCTTC.

This clonotype has a count of ten or more. J is TRBJ2-7 and V is TRBV6-1; D gene ambiguous. This CDR3 region has 15 residues. Between the trimmed V and J ends, which lost 3 bases and 6 bases, there was a span of 18 bases. CDR1 and CDR2 from the germline V gene are MNHNS and SASEGT. DNA for the CDR3: TGTGCCAGCAGTGAGATTGGCAGCACCGCCCCCGAGCAGTACTTC. The encoded protein is CASSEIGSTAPEQYF.

The rearrangement joins TRBV28 to TRBJ1-5, with a possible D match to TRBD1 (5 bases). V gave up 3 bases and J gave up 1 base, with 13 bases separating them. CDR3 length: 16 residues. Germline assignment: CDR1 MDHEN and CDR2 SYDVKM. CDR3 sequence (DNA): TGTGCCAGCAGTTTGTCCGGGGGTGGGAGCAATCAGCCCCAGCATTTT. It translates to CASSLSGGGSNQPQHF.

This clonotype was observed many times. This sequence joins TRBV11-1 and TRBJ2-1, with D perhaps matching TRBD1 (5 bases). CDR3 size: 14 residues. The ends were cut back, 2 bases at V and 2 bases at J, with 7 bases in the middle. CDR1 SGHAT and CDR2 FQDESV come from the germline V gene (reference sequence). In nucleotides, the CDR3 is TGTGCCAGCAGCTTATCCAGGGCCTACAATGAGCAGTTCTTC. This gives the protein CASSLSRAYNEQFF. Together with reference TRBV11-1 and TRBJ2-1, the CDR3 gives the full variable domain: EAEVAQSPRYKITEKSQAVAFWCDPISGHATLYWYRQILGQGPELLVQFQDESVVDDSQLPKDRFSAERLKGVDSTLKIQPAELGDSAMYLCASSLSRAYNEQFFGPGTRLTVL.

The sample holds a few counts of this clonotype. The chain combines TRBV24-1 with TRBJ2-5; D unclear. The V gene's germline CDR1 is KGHDR and CDR2 SFDVKD. Trimming took off 3 bases at V and 1 base at J, with 8 bases between the two ends. CDR3 size: 14 residues. CDR3 DNA: TGTGCCACCAGTGATGCCGGGTTCCAAGAGACCCAGTACTTC. Protein sequence: CATSDAGFQETQYF.

The CDR3 sequence is CSVKGLAGVLGEQYF. DNA of the CDR3: TGCAGTGTCAAGGGACTAGCGGGAGTTCTAGGCGAGCAGTACTTC. The chain combines TRBV20-1 with TRBJ2-7; 14 nucleotides align to TRBD2. The V and J ends lost 7 bases and 6 bases, in that order; junction bases with no gene match: 11. The CDR3 extends over 15 amino acids. Germline CDR1 reads DFQATT; CDR2 reads SNEGSKA (reference sequence).

The J gene is TRBJ2-7, the V gene TRBV10-2; tentatively, D is TRBD2 (6 bases). V was trimmed by 3 bases and J by 3 bases, leaving 9 bases between them. Germline V gene data show CDR1 as WSHSY and CDR2 as SAAADI. The CDR3 covers 13 residues. The CDR3 spells CASSDGTDYEQYF. Written as DNA, the CDR3 is TGCGCCAGCAGTGATGGGACTGACTACGAGCAGTACTTC.

This clonotype appeared many times. This chain uses TRBV6-2 or TRBV6-3 with TRBJ1-5, with TRBD1 identical over 7 bases. The length of the CDR3 is 16 residues. From germline, CDR1 is MNHEY and CDR2 SVGEGT. Losses at the gene ends were 5 bases for V and 0 bases for J; bases not matched to a gene: 7. The CDR3 region is CASSQDRRYSNQPQHF. CDR3 nucleotides: TGTGCCAGCAGTCAGGACAGGAGATATAGCAATCAGCCCCAGCATTTT.

The gene calls are TRBV7-9 and TRBJ1-1, with D unresolved. Germline lookup yields CDR1 SEHNR and CDR2 FQNEAQ (reference sequence). Trimming cost V 4 bases and J 5 bases, with 8 bases left between them. CDR3 length: 12 amino acids. CDR3 residues: CASSWDMTEAFF. The CDR3 nucleotides read TGTGCCAGCAGCTGGGATATGACTGAAGCTTTCTTT.